This T cell receptor beta chain was captured by sequencing in a study of blood T cell repertoires in COVID-19. Study in general: Donors in the United States, Italy and Spain gave samples during acute or convalescent COVID-19.

Study processing details: Amplification of reference gene primers was used by the study to estimate nucleated cell counts. Sequencing was performed with immunoSEQ multiplex PCR; in TCRdb, only in-frame clones are kept and a portion is missing. For V, J and clone size, that table is used; D and trimming come from the DNA. The data show about 170,000 clones, just under 85% seen once. Germline CDR1 reads SGHAT; CDR2 reads FQNNGV. V gave up 2 bases and J gave up 5 bases, with 16 bases separating them. The length of the CDR3 is 16 residues. The sequence derives from a man aged 35 to 55 who had recovered from COVID-19. The chain employs TRBV11-2 and TRBJ1-3, with D hard to call. Material for sequencing was peripheral blood. CDR3 sequence (DNA): TGTGCCAGCAGCTTAATCGTGGGGAGGTCGAGAAACACCATATATTTT. Its protein is CASSLIVGRSRNTIYF.